The 31 T cell receptor beta chains below come from one sample, sequenced in a study of blood T cell repertoires in COVID-19. Libraries were prepared by immunoSEQ multiplex PCR; TCRdb keeps only in-frame clonotypes and omits some of them. The data contain 100,000 or so clones, roughly 90% of them singletons. Source material: peripheral blood. These receptors were taken from a man aged 55 to 69 with acute or convalescent COVID-19.

This chain joins TRBV3-1 (or the pseudogene TRBV3-2) and TRBJ2-7, with TRBD2 matching over 10 bases. V was pared by 1 base and J by 1 base, with 4 bases of the junction left unmatched. The CDR3 covers 16 residues. Germline V gene data show CDR1 as LGHDT and CDR2 as YNNKEL (reference sequence). CDR3 nucleotides: TGTGCCAGCAGCCAAGTTCGACTAGCGGGTTCCTACGAGCAGTACTTC. Translation: CASSQVRLAGSYEQYF.

The chain uses TRBV28 and TRBJ1-2; D is unclear. The CDR3 runs 14 residues. V was trimmed by 3 bases and J by 0 bases, leaving 8 bases between them. Germline CDR1 and CDR2: MDHEN and SYDVKM. CDR3 sequence (DNA): TGTGCCAGCAGTTTTGGGCAGTCTAACTATGGCTACACCTTC. This sequence encodes CASSFGQSNYGYTF.

This clone occurred once. V is TRBV4-1 and J is TRBJ1-1; D is unresolved. With 2 bases removed from V and 4 bases from J, the gap between germline ends came to 14 bases. The CDR3 runs to 15 residues. Germline CDR1 reads MGHRA; CDR2 reads YSYEKL. This CDR3 is CASSQIERRSTEAFF. The CDR3 bases are TGCGCCAGCAGCCAAATAGAGCGGAGGAGCACTGAAGCTTTCTTT.

This clone was found once. For the CDR3, the DNA is TGCAGCGTTGAGGGTTCACAGGATGCTCCCTATGGCTACACCTTC. Protein: CSVEGSQDAPYGYTF. This chain links TRBV29-1 with TRBJ1-2, with a tentative D call TRBD1 (5 bases). CDR3 length: 15 residues. The germline CDR1 and CDR2 sequences are SQVTM and ANQGSEA. With 3 bases removed from V and 4 bases from J, the gap between germline ends came to 18 bases.

The V gene is TRBV6-2 or TRBV6-3, the J gene TRBJ2-7; possibly TRBD1 for D (6 bases). V was trimmed by 5 bases and J by 4 bases, leaving 15 bases between them. This CDR3 has 14 residues. Per the germline V gene, CDR1 is MNHEY and CDR2 is SVGEGT. CDR3: CASSTGSWAYEQYF. CDR3 bases: TGTGCCAGCAGTACAGGGTCATGGGCGTACGAGCAGTACTTC.

This chain connects TRBV6-5 to TRBJ2-1; 7 bases are a match to TRBD1. CDR1 is MNHEY, CDR2 SVGAGI, per germline. This CDR3 comprises 14 residues. The V segment lost 8 bases and the J segment 3 bases; nucleotides outside the gene matches: 7. CDR3 nucleotide sequence: TGTGCCAGCCAAACCACAGGGGACTACAATGAGCAGTTCTTC. Translating it yields CASQTTGDYNEQFF.

The chain employs TRBV4-2 and TRBJ1-2; D is undetermined. V lost 1 base to trimming and J lost 8 bases, with 17 bases between them. The CDR3 has 15 amino acids. The germline V gene encodes CDR1 LGHNA and CDR2 YNFKEQ. CDR3 loop: CASSQGPDMDVGYTF. The CDR3 nucleotides read TGTGCCAGCAGCCAAGGCCCAGACATGGATGTCGGCTACACCTTC.

The chain is built from TRBV5-4 and TRBJ2-3; the D is unclear. Trimming took off 3 bases at V and 0 bases at J, with 11 bases between the two ends. Germline V gene lookup returns CDR1 SGHNT and CDR2 YYREEE (reference sequence). The CDR3 contains 15 residues. CDR3 sequence reads: CASSSRRLSTDTQYF. DNA for the CDR3: TGTGCCAGCAGCTCAAGGAGACTCAGCACAGATACGCAGTATTTT.

CDR3 residues: CASRAIGTGSDKYQPQHF. As DNA, the CDR3 is TGTGCCAGTAGGGCCATTGGGACAGGGAGTGACAAATATCAGCCCCAGCATTTT. The V gene is TRBV19, the J gene TRBJ1-5; 9 bases line up with TRBD1. Germline V lookup: CDR1 LNHDA, CDR2 SQIVND (reference sequence). The CDR3 runs 18 residues. V trimming: 6 bases; J trimming: 5 bases; junction bases outside the gene matches: 17.

In this sample, this clone turned up a few times. The CDR3 coding sequence is TGTGCCAGTACCCGGGACAGGATCTCCGGAAACACCATATATTTT. It specifies CASTRDRISGNTIYF. The chain joins TRBV7-2 to TRBJ1-3; TRBD1 matches 8 bases. This CDR3 has 15 residues. After removal of 9 bases from V and 4 bases from J, the junction contained 11 bases not matched to a gene. Germline CDR1 SGHTA, CDR2 FQGNSA.

The V and J genes are TRBV12-5 and TRBJ2-1, with D possibly TRBD2 on 6 matching bases. Germline V gives CDR1 LGHNT, CDR2 FRNRAP. Trimming left V 5 bases short and J 7 bases short, with 15 bases between. This CDR3 is 14 amino acids long. CDR3 loop: CASGVPYGGNEQFF. The CDR3 nucleotides read TGTGCTAGTGGTGTCCCCTACGGGGGTAATGAGCAGTTCTTC.

The chain combines TRBV7-3 with TRBJ2-2, with 9 bases identical to TRBD2. CDR3 size: 15 residues. V gave up 5 bases and J gave up 0 bases; unmatched junction bases: 1. Germline CDR1 is SGHTA and CDR2 is FQGTGA. In DNA, the CDR3 is TGTGCCAGCAGCCTAGCGGGAACGAACACCGGGGAGCTGTTTTTT. Translating gives CASSLAGTNTGELFF. The whole variable domain, remainder taken from reference TRBV7-3 and TRBJ2-2, is GAGVSQTPSNKVTEKGKYVELRCDPISGHTALYWYRQSLGQGPEFLIYFQGTGAADDSGLPNDRFFAVRPEGSVSTLKIQRTERGDSAVYLCASSLAGTNTGELFFGEGSRLTVL.

The chain recombines TRBV9 with TRBJ1-1, with no clear D. Germline V lookup: CDR1 SGDLS, CDR2 YYNGEE. Trimming removed 0 bases from V and 4 bases from J, with 10 bases in between. This CDR3 spans 14 amino acids. CDR3 sequence reads: CASSVGPGATEAFF. The CDR3 DNA sequence: TGTGCCAGCAGCGTAGGGCCGGGAGCCACTGAAGCTTTCTTT.

This clone was seen once. This chain joins TRBV30 and TRBJ1-4; TRBD1 matches at 9 bases. V shed 8 bases, J shed 5 bases, and the junction held 6 bases outside the gene matches. CDR3 length: 13 amino acids. CDR1 and CDR2 from the germline V gene are GTSNPN and SVGIG (reference sequence). CDR3 residues: CAGDRARNEKLFF. The CDR3 DNA reads TGTGCCGGGGACAGGGCCCGGAATGAAAAACTGTTTTTT.

The genes are TRBV5-1 and TRBJ2-1; 15 nucleotides line up with TRBD2. J lost 8 bases, V lost 4 bases, and 7 bases had no gene match. The CDR3 runs to 16 residues. CDR1 is SGHRS and CDR2 is YFSETQ in the germline V gene. CDR3 sequence: CASSGEGLAGGYEQFF. The CDR3, as DNA: TGCGCCAGCAGCGGAGAGGGACTAGCGGGAGGCTATGAGCAGTTCTTC.

V usage is TRBV5-4 and J usage is TRBJ1-1; 9 positions match TRBD1. From germline, CDR1 is SGHNT and CDR2 YYREEE (reference sequence). CDR3 length: 13 amino acids. Trimming at V came to 6 bases and at J to 4 bases, leaving 4 bases not matched to a gene. For the CDR3, the DNA is TGTGCCAGCATCATGACAGGGGGCACTGAAGCTTTCTTT. Its translation: CASIMTGGTEAFF.

The chain combines TRBV28 with TRBJ2-1; maybe TRBD2 (5 bases). The CDR3 is made up of 15 amino acids. Trimming removed 4 bases at V and 3 bases at J, with 13 bases between. Germline loops: CDR1 MDHEN, CDR2 SYDVKM. CDR3 residues: CASSSTEGFYNEQFF. DNA for the CDR3: TGTGCCAGCAGTTCAACCGAGGGCTTCTACAATGAGCAGTTCTTC.

The gene calls are TRBV4-1 and TRBJ1-5, with no clear D. V shed 2 bases and J shed 6 bases, with 11 bases lying between them. The germline V gene encodes CDR1 MGHRA and CDR2 YSYEKL. This CDR3 contains 14 residues. The CDR3 here is CASSQTPRGQPQHF. The CDR3 nucleotides read TGCGCCAGCAGCCAAACCCCCCGAGGTCAGCCCCAGCATTTT.

The V call is TRBV14, the J call TRBJ1-3; tentatively, D is TRBD1 (5 bases). Trimming cost V 3 bases and J 0 bases, with 6 bases left between them. This CDR3 region has 14 residues. The germline CDR1 and CDR2 sequences are SGHDN and FVKESK. CDR3 sequence: CASSQTVSGNTIYF. CDR3 nucleotide sequence: TGTGCCAGCAGCCAGACAGTCTCTGGAAACACCATATATTTT.

V and J are TRBV10-2 and TRBJ2-7; TRBD2 matches 9 bases. Germline V gene lookup returns CDR1 WSHSY and CDR2 SAAADI. This CDR3 has 15 residues. J lost 2 bases, V lost 3 bases, and 5 bases had no gene match. The CDR3 region has the DNA TGCGCCAGCAGTGACCCAGCGGGAGGCCCCTACGAGCAGTACTTC. Translation gives CASSDPAGGPYEQYF.

In DNA form, the CDR3 reads TGCGCCAGCAGTGTGGACACATCTCCTTCCTATGGCTACACCTTC. Translating it yields CASSVDTSPSYGYTF. This sequence joins TRBV5-1 and TRBJ1-2; D possibly corresponds to TRBD1 (5 bases). The V end lost 5 bases, the J end lost 4 bases, and 18 bases lay between the germline ends. Germline values: CDR1 SGHRS, CDR2 YFSETQ. The CDR3 consists of 15 residues.

The gene calls are TRBV24-1 and TRBJ2-1; 8 nucleotides line up with TRBD1. The CDR3 consists of 16 residues. J gave up 8 bases and V 3 bases, and 11 bases lay outside the gene matches. From germline, CDR1 is KGHDR and CDR2 SFDVKD. DNA for the CDR3: TGTGCCACCAGTGATGGGGGACAGGCCCAGGGGTATGAGCAGTTCTTC. This sequence encodes CATSDGGQAQGYEQFF.

This clone occurred a few times. This chain joins TRBV10-3 and TRBJ2-7; a weak D match, TRBD2 (6 bases). The CDR3 is 16 amino acids. From germline, CDR1 is ENHRY and CDR2 SYGVKD. Trimming removed 0 bases from V and 0 bases from J, with 12 bases in between. The CDR3 here is CAISESAGRRSYEQYV. In nucleotides, the CDR3 is TGTGCCATCAGTGAGTCGGCGGGGCGCCGCTCCTACGAGCAGTACGTC.

The V gene is TRBV29-1, the J gene TRBJ1-4, with D unclear. This CDR3 is built from 11 residues. V was shortened by 5 bases and J by 6 bases, with 7 bases between the two germline ends. CDR1 is SQVTM, CDR2 ANQGSEA, per germline. This CDR3 reads CSVREDEKLFF. CDR3 nucleotide sequence: TGCAGCGTTCGGGAGGATGAAAAACTGTTTTTT.

The chain links TRBV5-1 to TRBJ1-2; tentatively, D is TRBD1 (6 bases). Germline V gene data show CDR1 as SGHRS and CDR2 as YFSETQ. The germline V and J ends were trimmed by 3 bases and 3 bases, with 12 bases remaining between them. The CDR3 loop spans 14 amino acids. In DNA form, the CDR3 reads TGCGCCAGCAGCTCGGAGACAGGAGACTATGGCTACACCTTC. Translated, it gives CASSSETGDYGYTF.

This chain connects TRBV28 to TRBJ1-1, with a possible D match to TRBD1 (6 bases). This CDR3 is 14 amino acids long. Germline loops: CDR1 MDHEN, CDR2 SYDVKM. V lost 2 bases, J lost 0 bases, and 7 bases lay in between. In DNA, the CDR3 is TGTGCCAGCAGTTTAGGACAGATGAACACTGAAGCTTTCTTT. Translation: CASSLGQMNTEAFF.

The genes are TRBV28 and TRBJ2-4, with D possibly being TRBD1 (5 bases). Germline V CDR1 and CDR2: MDHEN, SYDVKM. Trimming shortened V by 4 bases and J by 3 bases, and 19 bases separated the two germline ends. This CDR3 has 17 residues. CDR3 sequence: CASSSPGLWIDKNIQYF. CDR3 sequence (DNA): TGTGCCAGCAGTTCCCCAGGGTTATGGATTGACAAAAACATTCAGTACTTC.

The rearrangement links TRBV11-1 to TRBJ2-3; D perhaps matches TRBD1 (6 bases). The V and J ends lost 5 bases and 0 bases respectively, with 15 bases between them. The germline gives CDR1 SGHAT, CDR2 FQDESV (reference sequence). The CDR3 covers 16 residues. Here the CDR3 reads CASSPRTALSTDTQYF. CDR3 DNA: TGTGCCAGCAGCCCTCGGACAGCACTGAGCACAGATACGCAGTATTTT.

V gene TRBV11-2 combines with J gene TRBJ2-7; 9 bases are a match to TRBD1. The length of the CDR3 is 17 residues. J lost 5 bases, V lost 1 base, and 12 bases had no gene match. CDR1 and CDR2 from the germline V gene are SGHAT and FQNNGV. CDR3 loop: CASSLGSGTGSSDEQYV. Here the CDR3 DNA reads TGTGCCAGCAGCTTAGGATCCGGGACAGGGAGTTCTGACGAGCAGTACGTC.

This chain uses TRBV29-1 with TRBJ1-1, with D perhaps TRBD1 (5 bases). V dropped 5 bases and J dropped 1 base, with 11 bases sitting between them. There are 13 residues in the CDR3. Germline lookup yields CDR1 SQVTM and CDR2 ANQGSEA. The CDR3: CSVPRVGNTEAFF. The DNA of the CDR3 is TGCAGCGTTCCCAGGGTGGGGAACACTGAAGCTTTCTTT.

This chain uses TRBV10-3 with TRBJ1-5; TRBD1 might be the D (6 bases). The CDR3 runs 12 residues. Germline values: CDR1 ENHRY, CDR2 SYGVKD. V shed 8 bases and J shed 3 bases, with 8 bases lying between them. Written as DNA, the CDR3 is TGTGCCATCGGACAGAACAATCAGCCCCAGCATTTT. Translating it yields CAIGQNNQPQHF.